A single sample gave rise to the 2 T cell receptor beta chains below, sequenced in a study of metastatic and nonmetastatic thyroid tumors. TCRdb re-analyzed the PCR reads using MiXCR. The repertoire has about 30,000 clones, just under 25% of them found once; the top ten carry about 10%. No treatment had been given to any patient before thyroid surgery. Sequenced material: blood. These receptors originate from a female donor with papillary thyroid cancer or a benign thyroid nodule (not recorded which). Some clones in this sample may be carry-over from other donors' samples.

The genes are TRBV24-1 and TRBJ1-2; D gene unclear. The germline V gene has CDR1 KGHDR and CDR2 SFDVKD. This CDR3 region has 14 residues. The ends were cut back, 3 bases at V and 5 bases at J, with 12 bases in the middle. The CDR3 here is CATSDVYKAYGYTF. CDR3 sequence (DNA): TGTGCCACCAGTGATGTGTACAAGGCGTATGGCTACACCTTC.

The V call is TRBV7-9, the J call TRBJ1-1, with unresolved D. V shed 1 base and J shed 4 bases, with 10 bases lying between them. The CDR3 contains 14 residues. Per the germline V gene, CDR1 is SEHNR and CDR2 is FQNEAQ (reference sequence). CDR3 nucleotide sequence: TGTGCCAGCAGCTTAGTTGCAGTGGGCACTGAAGCTTTCTTT. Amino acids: CASSLVAVGTEAFF.